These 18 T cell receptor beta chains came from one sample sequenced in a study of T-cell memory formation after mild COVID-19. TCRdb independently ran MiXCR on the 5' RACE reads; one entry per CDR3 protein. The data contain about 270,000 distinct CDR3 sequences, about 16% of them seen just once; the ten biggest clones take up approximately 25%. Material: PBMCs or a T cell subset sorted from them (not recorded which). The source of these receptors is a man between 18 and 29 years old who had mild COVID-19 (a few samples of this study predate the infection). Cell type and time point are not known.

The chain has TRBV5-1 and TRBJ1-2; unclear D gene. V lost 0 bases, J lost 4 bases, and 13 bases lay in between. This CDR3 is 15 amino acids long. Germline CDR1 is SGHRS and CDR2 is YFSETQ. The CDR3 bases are TGCGCCAGCAGCTTGGCACGTTCGAACGGCTATGGCTACACCTTC. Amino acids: CASSLARSNGYGYTF.

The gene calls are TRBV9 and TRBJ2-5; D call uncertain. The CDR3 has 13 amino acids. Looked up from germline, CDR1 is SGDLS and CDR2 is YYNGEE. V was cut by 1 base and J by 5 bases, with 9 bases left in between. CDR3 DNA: TGTGCCAGCAGCGTAAGGCTAGGGGAGACCCAGTACTTC. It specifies CASSVRLGETQYF.

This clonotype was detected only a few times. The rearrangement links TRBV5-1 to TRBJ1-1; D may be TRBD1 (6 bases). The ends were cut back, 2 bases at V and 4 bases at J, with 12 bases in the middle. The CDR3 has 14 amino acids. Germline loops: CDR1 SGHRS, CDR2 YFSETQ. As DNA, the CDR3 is TGCGCCAGCAGCTTCCAGGGGCGGACCACTGAAGCTTTCTTT. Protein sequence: CASSFQGRTTEAFF.

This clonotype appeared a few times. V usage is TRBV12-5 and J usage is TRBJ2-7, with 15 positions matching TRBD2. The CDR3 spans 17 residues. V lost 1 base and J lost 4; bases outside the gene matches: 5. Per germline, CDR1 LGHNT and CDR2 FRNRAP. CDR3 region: CASGLARTSGGEYEQYF. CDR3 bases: TGTGCTAGTGGTTTGGCTCGGACTAGCGGGGGGGAATACGAGCAGTACTTC.

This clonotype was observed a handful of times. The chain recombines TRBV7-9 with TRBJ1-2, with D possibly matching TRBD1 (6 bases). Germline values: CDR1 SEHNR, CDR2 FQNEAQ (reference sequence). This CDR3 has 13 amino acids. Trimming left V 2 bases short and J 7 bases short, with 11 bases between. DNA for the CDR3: TGTGCCAGCAGCTTATCAGGGGACCGTGGCTACACCTTC. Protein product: CASSLSGDRGYTF.

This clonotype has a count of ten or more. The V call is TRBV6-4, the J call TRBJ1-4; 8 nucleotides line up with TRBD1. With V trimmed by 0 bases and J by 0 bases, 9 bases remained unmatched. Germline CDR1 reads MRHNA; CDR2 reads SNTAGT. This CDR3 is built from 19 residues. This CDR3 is CASSDSWTGWSATNEKLFF. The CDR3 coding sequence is TGTGCCAGCAGTGACTCTTGGACAGGGTGGTCCGCAACTAATGAAAAACTGTTTTTT.

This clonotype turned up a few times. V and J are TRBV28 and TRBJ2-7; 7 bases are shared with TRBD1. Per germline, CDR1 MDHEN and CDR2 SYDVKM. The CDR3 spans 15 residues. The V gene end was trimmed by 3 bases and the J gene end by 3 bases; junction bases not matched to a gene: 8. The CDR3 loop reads CASSFPGGFHYEQYF. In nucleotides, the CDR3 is TGTGCCAGCAGTTTCCCAGGGGGTTTCCACTACGAGCAGTACTTC. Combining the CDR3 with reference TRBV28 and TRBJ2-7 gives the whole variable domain DVKVTQSSRYLVKRTGEKVFLECVQDMDHENMFWYRQDPGLGLRLIYFSYDVKMKEKGDIPEGYSVSREKKERFSLILESASTNQTSMYLCASSFPGGFHYEQYFGPGTRLTVT.

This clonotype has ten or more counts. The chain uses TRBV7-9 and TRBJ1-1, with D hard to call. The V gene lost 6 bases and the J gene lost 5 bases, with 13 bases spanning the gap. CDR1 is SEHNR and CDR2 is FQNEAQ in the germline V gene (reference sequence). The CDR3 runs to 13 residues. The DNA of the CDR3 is TGTGCCAGCAGTCGGACCCCGCGGACTGAAGCTTTCTTT. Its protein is CASSRTPRTEAFF. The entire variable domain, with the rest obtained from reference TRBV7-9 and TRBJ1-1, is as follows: DTGVSQNPRHKITKRGQNVTFRCDPISEHNRLYWYRQTLGQGPEFLTYFQNEAQLEKSRLLSDRFSAERPKGSFSTLEIQRTEQGDSAMYLCASSRTPRTEAFFGQGTRLTVV.

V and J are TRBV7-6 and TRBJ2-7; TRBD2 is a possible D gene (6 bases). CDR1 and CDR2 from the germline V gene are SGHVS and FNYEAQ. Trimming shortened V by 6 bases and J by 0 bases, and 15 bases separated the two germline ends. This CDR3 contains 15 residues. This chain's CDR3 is CASSPTGTFSYEQYF. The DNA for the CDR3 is TGTGCCAGCAGTCCTACCGGGACTTTCTCCTACGAGCAGTACTTC.

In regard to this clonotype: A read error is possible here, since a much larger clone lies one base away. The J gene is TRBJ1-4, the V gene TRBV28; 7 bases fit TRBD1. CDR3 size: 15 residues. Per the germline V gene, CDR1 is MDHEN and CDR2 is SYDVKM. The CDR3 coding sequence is TGTGCCAGCAGTACCACAGGGGTAACTAATGAAAAACTGTATTTT. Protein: CASSTTGVTNEKLYF.

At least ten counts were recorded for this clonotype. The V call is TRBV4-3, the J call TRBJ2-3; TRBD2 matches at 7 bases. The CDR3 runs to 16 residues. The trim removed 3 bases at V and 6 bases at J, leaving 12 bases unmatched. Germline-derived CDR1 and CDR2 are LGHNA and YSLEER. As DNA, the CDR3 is TGCGCCAGCAGCCATCTGGAGCGGGGAATAGGGGATACGCAGTATTTT. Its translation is CASSHLERGIGDTQYF.

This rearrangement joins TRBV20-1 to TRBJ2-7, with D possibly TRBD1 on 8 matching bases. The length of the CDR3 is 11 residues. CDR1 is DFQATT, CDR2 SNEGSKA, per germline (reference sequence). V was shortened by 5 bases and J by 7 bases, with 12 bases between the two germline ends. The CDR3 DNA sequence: TGCAGTGCTGGACAGGGAGGGGAGCAGTACGTC. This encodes CSAGQGGEQYV.

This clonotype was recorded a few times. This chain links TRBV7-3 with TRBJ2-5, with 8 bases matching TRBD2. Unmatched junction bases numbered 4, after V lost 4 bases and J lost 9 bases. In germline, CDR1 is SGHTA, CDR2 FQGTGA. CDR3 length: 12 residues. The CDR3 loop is CASSSPGLAQYF. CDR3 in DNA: TGTGCCAGCAGCTCGCCGGGACTAGCCCAGTACTTC.

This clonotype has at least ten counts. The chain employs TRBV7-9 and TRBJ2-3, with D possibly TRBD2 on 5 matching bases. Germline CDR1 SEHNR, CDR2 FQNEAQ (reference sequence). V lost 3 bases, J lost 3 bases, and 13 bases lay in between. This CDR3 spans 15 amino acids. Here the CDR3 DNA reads TGTGCCAGCAGCTTGGTTGGAGGAAGTACAGATACGCAGTATTTT. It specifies CASSLVGGSTDTQYF.

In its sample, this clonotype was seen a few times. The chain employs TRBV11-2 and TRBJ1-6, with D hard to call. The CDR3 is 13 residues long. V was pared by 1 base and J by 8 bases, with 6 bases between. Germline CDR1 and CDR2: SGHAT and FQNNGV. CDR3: CASSLGSHSPLHF. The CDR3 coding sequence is TGTGCCAGCAGCTTAGGGTCCCATTCACCCCTCCACTTT.

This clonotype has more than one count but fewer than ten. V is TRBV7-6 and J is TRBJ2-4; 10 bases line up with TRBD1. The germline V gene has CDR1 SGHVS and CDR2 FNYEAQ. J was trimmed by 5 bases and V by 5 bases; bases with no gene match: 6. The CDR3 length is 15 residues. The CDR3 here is CASSTRTGGQNIQYF. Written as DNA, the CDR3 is TGTGCCAGCAGCACCCGGACAGGGGGGCAAAACATTCAGTACTTC.

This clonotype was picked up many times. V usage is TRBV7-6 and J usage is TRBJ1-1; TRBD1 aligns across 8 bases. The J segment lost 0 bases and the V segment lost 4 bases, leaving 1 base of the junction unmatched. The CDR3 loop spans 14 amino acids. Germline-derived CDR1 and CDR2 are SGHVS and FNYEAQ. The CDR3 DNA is TGTGCCAGCAGCTCGACAGGGGTGAACACTGAAGCTTTCTTT. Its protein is CASSSTGVNTEAFF. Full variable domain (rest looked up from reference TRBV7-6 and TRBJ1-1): GAGVSQSPRYKVTKRGQDVALRCDPISGHVSLYWYRQALGQGPEFLTYFNYEAQQDKSGLPNDRFSAERPEGSISTLTIQRTEQRDSAMYRCASSSTGVNTEAFFGQGTRLTVV.

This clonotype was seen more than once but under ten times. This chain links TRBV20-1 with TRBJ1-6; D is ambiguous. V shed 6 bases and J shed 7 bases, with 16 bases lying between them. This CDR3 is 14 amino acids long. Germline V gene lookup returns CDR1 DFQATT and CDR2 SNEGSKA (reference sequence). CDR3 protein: CSAALQPWNSPLHF. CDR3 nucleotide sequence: TGCAGTGCCGCCCTACAGCCCTGGAATTCACCCCTCCACTTT.